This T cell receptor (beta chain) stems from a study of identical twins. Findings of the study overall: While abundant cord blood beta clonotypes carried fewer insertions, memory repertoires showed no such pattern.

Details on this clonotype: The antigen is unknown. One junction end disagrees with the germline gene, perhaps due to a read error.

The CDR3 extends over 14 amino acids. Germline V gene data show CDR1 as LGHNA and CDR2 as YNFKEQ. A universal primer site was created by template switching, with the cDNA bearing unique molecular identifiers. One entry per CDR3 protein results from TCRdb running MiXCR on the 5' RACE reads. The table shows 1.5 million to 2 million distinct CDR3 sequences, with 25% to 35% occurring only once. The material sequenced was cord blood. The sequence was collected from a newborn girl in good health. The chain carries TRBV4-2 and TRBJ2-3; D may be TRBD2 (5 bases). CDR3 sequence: CASSQDGSTDTRYF. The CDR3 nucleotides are TGTGCCAGCAGCCAAGATGGGAGCACAGATACGCGGTATTTT.